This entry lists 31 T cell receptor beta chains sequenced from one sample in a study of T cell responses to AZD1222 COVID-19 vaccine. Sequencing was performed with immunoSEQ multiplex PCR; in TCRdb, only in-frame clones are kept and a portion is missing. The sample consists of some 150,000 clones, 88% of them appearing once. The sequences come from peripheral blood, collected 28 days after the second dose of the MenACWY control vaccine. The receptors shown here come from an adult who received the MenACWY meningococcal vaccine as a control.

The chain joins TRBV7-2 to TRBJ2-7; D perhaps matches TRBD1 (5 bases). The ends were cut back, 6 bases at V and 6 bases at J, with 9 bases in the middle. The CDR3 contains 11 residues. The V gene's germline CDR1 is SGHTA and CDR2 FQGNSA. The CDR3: CASSLGPEQYF. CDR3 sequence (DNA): TGTGCCAGCAGTTTGGGGCCCGAGCAGTACTTC.

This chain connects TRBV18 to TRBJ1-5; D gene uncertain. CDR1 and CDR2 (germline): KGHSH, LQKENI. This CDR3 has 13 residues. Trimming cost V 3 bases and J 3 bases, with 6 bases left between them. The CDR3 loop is CASSPGFNQPQHF. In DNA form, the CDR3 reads TGTGCCAGCTCACCGGGATTCAATCAGCCCCAGCATTTT.

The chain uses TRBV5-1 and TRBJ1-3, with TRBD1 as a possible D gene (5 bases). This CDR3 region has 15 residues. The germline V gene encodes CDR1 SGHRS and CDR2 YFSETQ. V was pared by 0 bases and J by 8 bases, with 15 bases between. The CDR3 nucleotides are TGCGCCAGCAGCTTGGAGCAGGGTTCTGGGTACACCATATATTTT. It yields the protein CASSLEQGSGYTIYF.

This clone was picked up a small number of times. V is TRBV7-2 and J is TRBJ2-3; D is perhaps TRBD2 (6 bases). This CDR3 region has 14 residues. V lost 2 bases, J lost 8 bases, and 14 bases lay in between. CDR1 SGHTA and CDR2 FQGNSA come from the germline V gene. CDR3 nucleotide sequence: TGTGCCAGCAGCTTATCGGGAGAATTAGGTACGCAGTATTTT. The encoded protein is CASSLSGELGTQYF.

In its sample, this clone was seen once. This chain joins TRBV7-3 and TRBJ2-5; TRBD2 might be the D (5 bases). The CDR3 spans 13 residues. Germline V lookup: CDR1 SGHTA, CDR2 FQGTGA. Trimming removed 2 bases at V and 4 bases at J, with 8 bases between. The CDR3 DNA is TGTGCCAGCAGCTTACGGAGCGGAGAGACCCAGTACTTC. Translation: CASSLRSGETQYF.

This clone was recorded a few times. CDR3 region: CASSLTPDRTGRFGGYTF. For the CDR3, the DNA is TGTGCCAGCAGCTTGACGCCCGACCGGACAGGGAGATTCGGAGGCTACACCTTC. The chain combines TRBV5-8 with TRBJ1-2; 8 nucleotides align to TRBD1. Germline loops: CDR1 SGHTS, CDR2 YDEGEE. Unmatched junction bases numbered 19, after V lost 1 base and J lost 8 bases. The CDR3 spans 18 residues.

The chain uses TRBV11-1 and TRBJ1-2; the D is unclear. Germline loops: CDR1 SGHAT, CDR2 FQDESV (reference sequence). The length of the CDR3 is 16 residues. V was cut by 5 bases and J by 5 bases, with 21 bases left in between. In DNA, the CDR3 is TGTGCCAGCAGCCGGAGGCCGATACCCACCCTTTATGGCTACACCTTC. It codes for CASSRRPIPTLYGYTF.

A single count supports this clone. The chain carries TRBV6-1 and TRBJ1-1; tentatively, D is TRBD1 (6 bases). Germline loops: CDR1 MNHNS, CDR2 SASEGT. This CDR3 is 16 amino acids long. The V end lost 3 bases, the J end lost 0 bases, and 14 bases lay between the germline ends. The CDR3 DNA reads TGTGCCAGCAGTGATTTGAGGGACACTATGAACACTGAAGCTTTCTTT. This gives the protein CASSDLRDTMNTEAFF.

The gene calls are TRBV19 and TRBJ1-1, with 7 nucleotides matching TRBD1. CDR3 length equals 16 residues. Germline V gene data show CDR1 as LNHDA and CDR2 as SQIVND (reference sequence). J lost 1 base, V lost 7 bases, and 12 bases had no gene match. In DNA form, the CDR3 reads TGTGCCAGTAAAAATCATCGGACAGGAGAGAACACTGAAGCTTTCTTT. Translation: CASKNHRTGENTEAFF.

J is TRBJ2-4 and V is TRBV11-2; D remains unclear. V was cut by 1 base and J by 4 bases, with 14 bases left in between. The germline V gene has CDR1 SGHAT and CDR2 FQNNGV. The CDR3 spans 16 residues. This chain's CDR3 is CASSLGPDREKNIQYF. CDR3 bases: TGTGCCAGCAGCTTAGGTCCAGATAGGGAAAAAAACATTCAGTACTTC.

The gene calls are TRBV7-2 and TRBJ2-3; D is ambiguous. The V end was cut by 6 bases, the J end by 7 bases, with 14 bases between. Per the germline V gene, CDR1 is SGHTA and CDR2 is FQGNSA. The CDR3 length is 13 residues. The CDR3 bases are TGTGCCAGCAGTCAACCCCCCCCGAATACGCAGTATTTT. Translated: CASSQPPPNTQYF.

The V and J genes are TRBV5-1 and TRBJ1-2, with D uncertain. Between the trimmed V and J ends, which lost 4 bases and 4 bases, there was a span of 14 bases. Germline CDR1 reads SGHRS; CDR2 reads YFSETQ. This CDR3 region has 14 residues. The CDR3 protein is CASSPALGTYGYTF. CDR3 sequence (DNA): TGCGCCAGCAGCCCTGCCTTGGGCACCTATGGCTACACCTTC.

The CDR3: CASSGFGDSPLHF. CDR3 coding DNA: TGTGCCAGCAGTGGGTTTGGGGATTCACCCCTCCACTTT. The chain recombines TRBV2 with TRBJ1-6; D not resolved. V was clipped by 4 bases and J by 8 bases, with 9 bases between them. The CDR3 consists of 13 residues. CDR1 is SNHLY and CDR2 is FYNNEI in the germline V gene. The entire variable domain, with the rest obtained from reference TRBV2 and TRBJ1-6, is as follows: EPEVTQTPSHQVTQMGQEVILRCVPISNHLYFYWYRQILGQKVEFLVSFYNNEISEKSEIFDDQFSVERPDGSNFTLKIRSTKLEDSAMYFCASSGFGDSPLHFGNGTRLTVT.

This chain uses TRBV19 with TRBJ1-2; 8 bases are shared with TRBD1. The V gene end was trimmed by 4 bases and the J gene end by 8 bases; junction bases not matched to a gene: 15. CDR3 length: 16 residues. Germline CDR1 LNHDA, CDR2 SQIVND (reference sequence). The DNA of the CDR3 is TGTGCCAGTAGTAATCCCCGGGGACAGGATCTGAGGGGCTACACCTTC. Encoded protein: CASSNPRGQDLRGYTF.

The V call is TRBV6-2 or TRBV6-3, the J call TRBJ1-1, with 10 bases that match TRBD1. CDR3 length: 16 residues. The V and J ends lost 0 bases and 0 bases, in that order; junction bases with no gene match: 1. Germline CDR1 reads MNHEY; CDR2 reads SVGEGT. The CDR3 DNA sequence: TGTGCCAGCAGTTACTCGACAGGGGGCCTGAACACTGAAGCTTTCTTT. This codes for CASSYSTGGLNTEAFF.

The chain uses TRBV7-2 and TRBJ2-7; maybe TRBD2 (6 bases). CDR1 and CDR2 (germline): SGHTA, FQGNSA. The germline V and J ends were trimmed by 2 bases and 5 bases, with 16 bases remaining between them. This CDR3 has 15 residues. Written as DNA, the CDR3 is TGTGCCAGCAGCTTATTATTCGGGGGTTGGAACGAGCAGTACTTC. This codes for CASSLLFGGWNEQYF.

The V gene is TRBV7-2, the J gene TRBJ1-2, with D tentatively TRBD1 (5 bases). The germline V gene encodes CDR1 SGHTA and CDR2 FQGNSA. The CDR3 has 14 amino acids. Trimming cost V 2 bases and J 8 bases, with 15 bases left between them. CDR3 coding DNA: TGTGCCAGCAGCTTAAGGGACGGCTATTTGGGCTACACCTTC. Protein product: CASSLRDGYLGYTF.

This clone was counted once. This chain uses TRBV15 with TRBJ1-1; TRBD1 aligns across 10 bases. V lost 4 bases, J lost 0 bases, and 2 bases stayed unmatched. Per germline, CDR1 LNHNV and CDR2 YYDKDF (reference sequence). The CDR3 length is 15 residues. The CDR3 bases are TGTGCCACCAGCACCGGACAGGGGGTGAACACTGAAGCTTTCTTT. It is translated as CATSTGQGVNTEAFF.

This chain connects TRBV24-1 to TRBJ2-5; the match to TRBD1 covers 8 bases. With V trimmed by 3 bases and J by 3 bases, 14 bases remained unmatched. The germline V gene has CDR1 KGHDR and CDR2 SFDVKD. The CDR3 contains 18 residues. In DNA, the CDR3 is TGTGCCACCAGTGATCTCGGCGGCGAGGACAGGGTGAAAGAGACCCAGTACTTC. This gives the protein CATSDLGGEDRVKETQYF.

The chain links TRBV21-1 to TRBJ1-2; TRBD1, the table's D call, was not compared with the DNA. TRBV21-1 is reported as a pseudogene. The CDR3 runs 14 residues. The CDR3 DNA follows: TGTGCCAGCAGCATTACGACAGGAAACTATGGCTACACCTTC. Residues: CASSITTGNYGYTF.

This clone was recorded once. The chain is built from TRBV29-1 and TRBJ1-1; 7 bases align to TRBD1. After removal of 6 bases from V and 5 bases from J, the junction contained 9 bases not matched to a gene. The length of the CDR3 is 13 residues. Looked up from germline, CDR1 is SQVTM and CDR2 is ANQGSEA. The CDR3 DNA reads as TGCAGCGTGGCCGACAGGGTATGGACTGAAGCTTTCTTT. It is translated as CSVADRVWTEAFF.

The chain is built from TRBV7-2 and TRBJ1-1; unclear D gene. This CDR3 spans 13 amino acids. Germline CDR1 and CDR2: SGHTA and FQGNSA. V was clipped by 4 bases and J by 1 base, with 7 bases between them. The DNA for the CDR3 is TGTGCCAGCAGCTACGGATGGAACACTGAAGCTTTCTTT. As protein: CASSYGWNTEAFF. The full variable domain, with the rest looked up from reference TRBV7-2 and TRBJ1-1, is GAGVSQSPSNKVTEKGKDVELRCDPISGHTALYWYRQSLGQGLEFLIYFQGNSAPDKSGLPSDRFSAERTGGSVSTLTIQRTQQEDSAVYLCASSYGWNTEAFFGQGTRLTVV.

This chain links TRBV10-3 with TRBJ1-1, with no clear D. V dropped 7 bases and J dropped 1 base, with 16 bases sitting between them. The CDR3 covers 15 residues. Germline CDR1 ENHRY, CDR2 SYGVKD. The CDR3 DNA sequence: TGTGCCATCAAACAGTCTCCTTCAGGGAACACTGAAGCTTTCTTT. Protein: CAIKQSPSGNTEAFF.

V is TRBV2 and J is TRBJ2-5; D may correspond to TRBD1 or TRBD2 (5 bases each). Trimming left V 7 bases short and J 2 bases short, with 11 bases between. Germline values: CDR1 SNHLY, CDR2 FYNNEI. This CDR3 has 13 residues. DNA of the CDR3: TGTGCCAGCACCCCGGGGCTTCAAGAGACCCAGTACTTC. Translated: CASTPGLQETQYF. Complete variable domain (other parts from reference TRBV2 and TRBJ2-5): EPEVTQTPSHQVTQMGQEVILRCVPISNHLYFYWYRQILGQKVEFLVSFYNNEISEKSEIFDDQFSVERPDGSNFTLKIRSTKLEDSAMYFCASTPGLQETQYFGPGTRLLVL.

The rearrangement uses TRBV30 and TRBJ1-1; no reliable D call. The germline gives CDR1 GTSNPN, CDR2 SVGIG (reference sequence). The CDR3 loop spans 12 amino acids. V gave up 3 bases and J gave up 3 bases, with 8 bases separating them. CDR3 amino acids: CAWRPEDTEAFF. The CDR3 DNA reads TGTGCCTGGAGGCCCGAGGACACTGAAGCTTTCTTT.

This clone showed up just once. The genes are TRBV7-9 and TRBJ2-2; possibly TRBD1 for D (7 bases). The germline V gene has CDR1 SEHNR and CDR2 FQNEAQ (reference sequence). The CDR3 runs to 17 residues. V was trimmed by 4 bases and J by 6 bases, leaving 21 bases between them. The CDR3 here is CASSSIPGQGGPGELFF. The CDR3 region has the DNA TGTGCCAGCAGCTCAATTCCCGGGCAGGGGGGACCCGGGGAGCTGTTTTTT.

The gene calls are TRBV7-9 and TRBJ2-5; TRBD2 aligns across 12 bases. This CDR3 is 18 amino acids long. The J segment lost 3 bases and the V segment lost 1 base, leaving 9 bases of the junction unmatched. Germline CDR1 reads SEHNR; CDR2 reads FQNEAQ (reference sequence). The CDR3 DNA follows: TGTGCCAGCAGCTTAGTCGACACTAGCGGGGGGTTTAAAGAGACCCAGTACTTC. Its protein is CASSLVDTSGGFKETQYF.

The CDR3 DNA follows: TGTGCCAGTTCGGGATCCGTGAGCACTGAAGCTTTCTTT. This translates into CASSGSVSTEAFF. V gene TRBV10-3 combines with J gene TRBJ1-1; D is ambiguous. This CDR3 contains 13 residues. V dropped 10 bases and J dropped 4 bases, with 16 bases sitting between them. Germline V gene sequence: CDR1 ENHRY, CDR2 SYGVKD.

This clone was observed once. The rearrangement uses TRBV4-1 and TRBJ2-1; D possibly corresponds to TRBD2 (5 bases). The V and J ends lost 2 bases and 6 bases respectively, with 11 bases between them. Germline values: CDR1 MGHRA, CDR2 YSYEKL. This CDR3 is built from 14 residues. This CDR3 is CASSQSPSPNEQFF. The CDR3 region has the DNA TGCGCCAGCAGCCAAAGTCCTAGCCCCAATGAGCAGTTCTTC.

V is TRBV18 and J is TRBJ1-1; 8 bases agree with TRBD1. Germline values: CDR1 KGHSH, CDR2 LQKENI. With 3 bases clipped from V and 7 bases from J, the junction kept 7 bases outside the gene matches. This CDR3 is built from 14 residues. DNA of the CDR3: TGTGCCAGCTCACCGACAGACAGGGGAGGTGAAGCTTTCTTT. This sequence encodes CASSPTDRGGEAFF.

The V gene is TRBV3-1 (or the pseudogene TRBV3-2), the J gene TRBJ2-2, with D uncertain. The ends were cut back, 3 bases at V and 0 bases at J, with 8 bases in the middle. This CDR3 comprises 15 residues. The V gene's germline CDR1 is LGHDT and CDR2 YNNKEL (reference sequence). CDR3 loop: CASSQYGSNTGELFF. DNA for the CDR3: TGTGCCAGCAGCCAGTACGGATCGAACACCGGGGAGCTGTTTTTT.